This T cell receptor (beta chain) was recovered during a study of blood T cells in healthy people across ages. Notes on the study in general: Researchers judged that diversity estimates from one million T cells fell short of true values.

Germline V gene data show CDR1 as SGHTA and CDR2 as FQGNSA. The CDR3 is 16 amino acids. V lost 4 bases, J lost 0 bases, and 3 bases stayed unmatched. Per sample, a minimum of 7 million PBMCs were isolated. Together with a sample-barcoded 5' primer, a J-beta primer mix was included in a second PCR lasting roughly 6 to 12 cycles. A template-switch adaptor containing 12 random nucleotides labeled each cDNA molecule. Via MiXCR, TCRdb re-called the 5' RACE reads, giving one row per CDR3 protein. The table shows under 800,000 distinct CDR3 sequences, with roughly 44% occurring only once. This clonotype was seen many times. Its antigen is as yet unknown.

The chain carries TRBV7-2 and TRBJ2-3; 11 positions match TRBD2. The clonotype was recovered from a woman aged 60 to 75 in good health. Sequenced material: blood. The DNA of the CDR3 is TGTGCCAGCAGCTCGACTAGCGGGGCCAGCACAGATACGCAGTATTTT. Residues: CASSSTSGASTDTQYF.